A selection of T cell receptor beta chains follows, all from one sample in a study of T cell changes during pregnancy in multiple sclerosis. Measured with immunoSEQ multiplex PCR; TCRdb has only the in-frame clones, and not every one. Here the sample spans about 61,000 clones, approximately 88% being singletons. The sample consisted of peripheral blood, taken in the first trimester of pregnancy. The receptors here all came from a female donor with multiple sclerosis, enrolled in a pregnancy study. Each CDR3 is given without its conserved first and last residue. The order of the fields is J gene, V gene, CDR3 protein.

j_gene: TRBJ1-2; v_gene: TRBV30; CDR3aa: AWSVSADYGYT
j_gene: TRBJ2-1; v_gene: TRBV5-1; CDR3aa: ASRLLAGVYYNEQF
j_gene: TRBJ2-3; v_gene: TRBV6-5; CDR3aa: ASSYSFSTDTQY
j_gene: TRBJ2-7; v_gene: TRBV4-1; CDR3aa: ASSLNGDEQY
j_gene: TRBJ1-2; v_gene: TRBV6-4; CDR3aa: ASSPLQGVDYGYT
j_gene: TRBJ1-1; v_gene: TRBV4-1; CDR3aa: ASSQDPRSLVTEAF
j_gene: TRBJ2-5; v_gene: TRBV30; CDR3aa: AWGRESGIETQY
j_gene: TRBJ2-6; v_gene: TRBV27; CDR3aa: ASSPGLAGGIRSGANVLT
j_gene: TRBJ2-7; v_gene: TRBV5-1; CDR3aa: ASSFGGSYEQY
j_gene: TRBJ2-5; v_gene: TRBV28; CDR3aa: ASSDQGGETQY
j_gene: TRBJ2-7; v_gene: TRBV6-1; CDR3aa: ASSEAGRGGLGGREQY
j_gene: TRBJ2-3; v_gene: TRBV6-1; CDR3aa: ASSESINSGSLTDTQY
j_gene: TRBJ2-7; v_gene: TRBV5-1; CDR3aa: ASRSSGAHEQY
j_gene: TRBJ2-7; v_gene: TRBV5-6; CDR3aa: ASSLAVAGGPVYEQY
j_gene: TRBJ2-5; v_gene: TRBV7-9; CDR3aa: ASSFPSGRAGETQY
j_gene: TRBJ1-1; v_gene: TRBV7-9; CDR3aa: ASSLRQGTNTEAF
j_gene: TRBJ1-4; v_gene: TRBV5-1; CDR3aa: ASSPGTDATNEKLF
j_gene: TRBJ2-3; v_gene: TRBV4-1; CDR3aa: ASSQNRGEVDTQY
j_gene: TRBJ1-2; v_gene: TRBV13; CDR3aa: ASSQDRVEGYT
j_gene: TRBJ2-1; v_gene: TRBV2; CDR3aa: ASSERQGSYNEQF
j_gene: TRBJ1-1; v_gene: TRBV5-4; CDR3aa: ASSHGQTNTEAF
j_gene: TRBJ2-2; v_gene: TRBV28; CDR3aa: ASSFEGWGTGELF
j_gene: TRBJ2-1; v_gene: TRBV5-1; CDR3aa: ASSLGLAGNSYNEQF
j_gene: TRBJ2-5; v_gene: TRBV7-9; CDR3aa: ASSPRETGQETQY
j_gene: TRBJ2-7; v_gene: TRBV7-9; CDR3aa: ASSPWQSSYEQY
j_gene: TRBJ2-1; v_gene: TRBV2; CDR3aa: ASSGTANEQF
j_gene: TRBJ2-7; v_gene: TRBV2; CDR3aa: AIARIPSEQY
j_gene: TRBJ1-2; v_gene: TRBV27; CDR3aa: ASSLERRNYGYT
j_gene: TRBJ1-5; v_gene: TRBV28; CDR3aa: AIESGMNQPQH
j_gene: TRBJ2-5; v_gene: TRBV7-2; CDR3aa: ASSLERTQETQY
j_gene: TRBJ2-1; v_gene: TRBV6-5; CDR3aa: ASSSQDRNNEQF
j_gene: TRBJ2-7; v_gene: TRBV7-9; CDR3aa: ASSLPGEPPYEQY
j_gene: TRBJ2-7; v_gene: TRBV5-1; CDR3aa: ASSPRWTGLAGHYEQY
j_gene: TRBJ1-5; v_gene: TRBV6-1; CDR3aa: ASSVGTGIGRYQPQH
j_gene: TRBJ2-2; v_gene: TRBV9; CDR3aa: ASSSGLTGELF
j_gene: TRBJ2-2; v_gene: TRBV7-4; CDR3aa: ASSFFPSDNTGELF
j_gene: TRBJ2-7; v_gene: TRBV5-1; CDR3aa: ASSARDKGIHEQY
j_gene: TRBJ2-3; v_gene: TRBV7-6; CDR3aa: ASSPHSGIPSDTQY
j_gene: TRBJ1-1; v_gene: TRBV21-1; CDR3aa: ASSARDRPEAF
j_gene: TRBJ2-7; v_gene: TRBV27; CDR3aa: ASSSGNSYEQY
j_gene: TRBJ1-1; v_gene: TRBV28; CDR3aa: ATQENTEAF